This TCR beta chain came from a study of cytomegalovirus exposure and HLA in healthy donors. Findings and caveats of the study: That first-cohort TCR clusters tended to co-occur in the approximately 110 validation repertoires was found in a later analysis. The study labeled about 160 TCR beta chains cytomegalovirus-associated. Many donors carried some public TCRs, although rarity characterized most TCR sequences.

Germline-derived CDR1 and CDR2 are SGHDN and FVKESK. The CDR3 runs 14 residues. The V end was cut by 3 bases, the J end by 4 bases, with 10 bases between. The donors were members of the validation cohort comprising some 130 subjects, separate from the approximately 630-subject first cohort. Concerning this clone itself: Its specificity is not known.

Some clones are missing from TCRdb's copy, which holds only in-frame ones; the method was immunoSEQ multiplex PCR. The table lists roughly 150,000 clones, around 96% of them singletons, with more than 0.7% in the top ten. The sample consisted of PBMCs. This clonotype was sampled from a woman aged 18-29 years in good health and CMV-seronegative. J is TRBJ2-1 and V is TRBV14; D unresolved. The chain's CDR3 is CASSHPNSYNEQFF. For the CDR3, the DNA is TGTGCCAGCAGCCATCCCAACAGTTACAATGAGCAGTTCTTC.